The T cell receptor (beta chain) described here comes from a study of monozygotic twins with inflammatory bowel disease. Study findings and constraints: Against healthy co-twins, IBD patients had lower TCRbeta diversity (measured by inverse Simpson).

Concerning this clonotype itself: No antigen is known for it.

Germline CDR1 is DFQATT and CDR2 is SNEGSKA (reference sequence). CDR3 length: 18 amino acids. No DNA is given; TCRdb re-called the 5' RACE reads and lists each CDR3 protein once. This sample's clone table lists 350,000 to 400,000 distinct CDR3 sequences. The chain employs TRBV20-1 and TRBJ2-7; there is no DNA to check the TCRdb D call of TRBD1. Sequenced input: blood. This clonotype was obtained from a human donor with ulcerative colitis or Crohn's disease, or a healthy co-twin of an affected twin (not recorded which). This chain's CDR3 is CSARDSCPDKPNPYEQYF.